This TCR beta chain comes out of a study of T cell responses to AZD1222 COVID-19 vaccine. Broader study findings: Baseline serology detected seropositivity in only 6 or 7 AZD1222 recipients. Sampling that yielded the repertoires occurred only after the peak T cell response. Of spike-specific TCRs, nearly half reportedly target regions left unmutated in variants. The sample set comprised mostly white British donors with more females, and clonal diversity was possibly underestimated.

On this clone: What it binds is unknown.

In germline, CDR1 is MNHEY, CDR2 SMNVEV (reference sequence). Unmatched junction bases numbered 5, after V lost 3 bases and J lost 7 bases. The CDR3 loop spans 15 amino acids. Assay used: immunoSEQ multiplex PCR; TCRdb lists only in-frame clones, some missing. The sample has around 100,000 clones, around 83% seen once. Sequencing was performed on peripheral blood, taken on day 0 of AZD1222 vaccination. V is TRBV27 and J is TRBJ2-2, with TRBD1 matching 10 bases. This sequence originates from an adult in good health. The CDR3 is CASSFRTGGDGELFF. CDR3 in DNA: TGTGCCAGCAGTTTCAGGACAGGGGGAGACGGGGAGCTGTTTTTT.